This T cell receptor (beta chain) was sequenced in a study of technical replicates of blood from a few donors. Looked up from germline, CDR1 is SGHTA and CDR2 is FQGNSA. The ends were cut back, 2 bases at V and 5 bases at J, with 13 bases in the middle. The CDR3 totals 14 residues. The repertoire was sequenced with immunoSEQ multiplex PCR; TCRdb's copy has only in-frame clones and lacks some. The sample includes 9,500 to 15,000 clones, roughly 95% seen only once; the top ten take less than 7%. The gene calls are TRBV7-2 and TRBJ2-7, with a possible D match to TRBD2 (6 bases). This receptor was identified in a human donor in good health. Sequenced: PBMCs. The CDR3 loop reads CASSLRGRRDEQYF. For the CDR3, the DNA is TGTGCCAGCAGCTTACGGGGGAGGCGGGACGAGCAGTACTTC.